The text below deals with one TCR beta chain. The antigen is unknown. This CDR3 is also generated by other DNA sequences in the sample. Both 60 Vbeta primers and 13 Jbeta primers went into the PCR. Using immunoSEQ multiplex PCR, the repertoire was profiled, and TCRdb retains in-frame clones only, with some absent. This sample's clone table lists some 76,000 clones. This sample was included in a study of cytomegalovirus exposure and HLA in healthy donors. Study results and limitations: Altogether, more than 150 TCR beta chains were recorded as cytomegalovirus-associated. Common viral pathogens seemed, in a later analysis, to connect with several of the most significant clusters.

V lost 1 base and J 2 bases, leaving 11 bases between the germline ends. This CDR3 has 15 residues. Germline V lookup: CDR1 MNHNS, CDR2 SASEGT. V and J are TRBV6-1 and TRBJ2-5, with D uncertain. Sample: PBMCs. This TCR came from a boy aged 5-17 years in good health and CMV-seronegative. CDR3 protein: CASSEVAGGQETQYF. Here the CDR3 DNA reads TGTGCCAGCAGTGAAGTGGCAGGTGGACAAGAGACCCAGTACTTC.